This T cell receptor (beta chain) was documented in a study of identical twins. Study-wide findings and caveats: Out-of-frame alpha sequences shared by twins were enriched for low generation probability.

After template switching added a universal primer site, the resulting cDNA carried unique molecular identifiers. TCRdb re-derived calls from the 5' RACE reads in MiXCR, one entry per CDR3 protein. The repertoire includes roughly 700,000 distinct CDR3 sequences, over 8.5% of them detected once, and around 0.98% sits in the top ten. Germline assignment: CDR1 SGHAT and CDR2 FQNNGV. This CDR3 comprises 15 residues. V shed 4 bases, J shed 6 bases, and the junction held 8 bases outside the gene matches. The sample holds a few counts of this clonotype. Antigen specificity is unknown. These data were also filed under a second study, of yellow fever vaccine responses in identical twins.

The sequence derives from a woman aged 18-29 years in good health. This chain connects TRBV11-2 to TRBJ2-7; 11 nucleotides align to TRBD1. Sequenced: PBMCs. In DNA, the CDR3 is TGTGCCAGCAGCTCATTCAGGACAGGGGGCTTCGAGCAGTACTTC. It is translated as CASSSFRTGGFEQYF.